One TCR beta chain is described in this entry. This clonotype was detected a few times. Its specific antigen is unknown. Base qualities are missing; no much larger clone stands one base away. These data come from a study of T-cell memory formation after mild COVID-19 (TCRdb year 2021). Some background on the complete study: TCR sequence clusters from the two donors were largely donor specific. Longitudinal TCRalpha and TCRbeta repertoire sequencing tracked T-cell clones expanding and contracting after mild COVID-19 in a couple of donors. The cohort was made up of two young adult volunteers, one female and one male, who were previously healthy.

Overall study results and their limits: Contracting CD4+ clones turned up mainly in the CM and EM memory subsets, whereas EMRA was where CD8+ clones were enriched. SARS-CoV-2 specificity was not confirmed for the second-wave clones peaking on day 37. Only a couple of mild cases were covered in the study, and larger cohorts including severe cases with pre-infection samples were considered necessary. Some responding clones were found in pre-infection memory, which suggests that pre-existing cross-reactive memory T cells took part in the SARS-CoV-2 response. Clones that contracted from day 15 to 85 showed balanced CD4/CD8 phenotypes, whereas a second wave of clones that expanded from day 15 to 37 leaned towards CD4+.

Ficoll-Paque density gradient centrifugation was used to isolate PBMCs. From the germline V gene (reference sequence), CDR1 is DFQATT and CDR2 is SNEGSKA. V gives up 5 bases and J gives up 1 base, and the segment between their germline ends measures 22 bases. The CDR3, from cysteine to phenylalanine, totals 17 residues. Left in the record is the CDR3 DNA by itself, 51 bases read in frame from the first base. This sample was sequenced with an Illumina NovaSeq 6000. cDNA libraries for TCRalpha and TCRbeta were prepared by 5'RACE using constant-segment primers, with sample barcodes and unique molecular identifiers added. RNA was extracted from every sample with Trizol reagent. The libraries were amplified in two PCR steps, and the second step added a second sample barcode and Illumina TruSeq adapters. Sequencing of the libraries was done on an Illumina NovaSeq, producing 2 x 150 bp paired-end reads. Per the authors' processing: Reads were demultiplexed and collapsed into UMI-guided consensus sequences with migec v1.2.7. Using mixcr v2.1.11, UMI consensuses were aligned to TRA and TRB V and J templates and then assembled into clonotypes. A clonotype was counted as expanded or contracted only if both edgeR and NoisET called the change significant, with noise models trained on biological replicates. edgeR calls used a false discovery rate-adjusted p below 0.01 and a log2 fold-change threshold of 1. As an exploratory analysis of dynamics, PCA with hierarchical clustering was applied to max-normalized trajectories of the 1000 most abundant clonotypes. Separately sequenced CD4+ and CD8+ repertoires were used to assign a CD4 or CD8 phenotype to each responding clone. TCRdb reprocessed the public reads (quality trimming at Q25 with fastp, clone calling with MiXCR) and kept in-frame beta chains. Identical CDR3 proteins give one entry, which carries the most common genes and DNA. V and J calls and clone size were set by TCRdb, not the authors. For this sample there are fewer than 70,000 distinct CDR3 sequences; over 7.5% appear just once. The ten top clones hold roughly 1.2% of the sample.

The receptor comes from a man between 18 and 35 years old who had mild COVID-19 (a few samples of this study predate the infection). The sample titles of this study are shuffled in the database, so cell type and time point are left out; the donor was told from shared clones. The receptor chain draws on TRBV20-1 and TRBJ2-3; tentative D gene TRBD2, with 6 bases matching. Sequences were obtained from PBMCs or a T cell subset sorted from them (not recorded which). The bases are TGCAGTGCTGGGGTTCGCGGGGAGTCACTTCGCACAGATACGCAGTATTTT. Its product reads: CSAGVRGESLRTDTQYF.